These 4 T cell receptor beta chains originate from one sample sequenced in a study of radiotherapy plus CTLA-4 blockade in lung cancer. Method: immunoSEQ multiplex PCR; TCRdb's copy keeps in-frame clones and lacks some. The data contain around 80,000 clones, more than 60% of them singletons. The sample consisted of peripheral blood, taken from a patient treated with radiotherapy plus ipilimumab. Source of these receptors: a human donor with non-small cell lung cancer whose response to radiotherapy plus ipilimumab could not be evaluated. Some clones in this sample may be carry-over from other donors' samples.

V and J are TRBV10-2 and TRBJ2-1; 8 nucleotides match TRBD2. The CDR3 extends over 15 amino acids. The germline V gene encodes CDR1 WSHSY and CDR2 SAAADI. V was clipped by 6 bases and J by 3 bases; unmatched bases: 7. The CDR3 region is CASRGLAGIYNEQFF. The CDR3 DNA reads TGCGCCAGCAGGGGGCTAGCGGGCATCTACAATGAGCAGTTCTTC.

The genes are TRBV7-9 and TRBJ1-2, with 10 bases fitting TRBD1. The V gene end was trimmed by 5 bases and the J gene end by 8 bases; junction bases not matched to a gene: 11. The CDR3 spans 15 residues. Germline CDR1 SEHNR, CDR2 FQNEAQ (reference sequence). The CDR3 here is CASSTETGTGVGYTF. The CDR3 nucleotides read TGTGCCAGCAGCACTGAGACCGGGACAGGGGTCGGCTACACCTTC.

This clone was seen just once. J is TRBJ2-5 and V is TRBV18; 8 bases fit TRBD2. V was pared by 3 bases and J by 5 bases, with 11 bases of the junction left unmatched. Germline loops: CDR1 KGHSH, CDR2 LQKENI. The CDR3 consists of 16 residues. This chain's CDR3 is CASSPPGAGGVETQYF. DNA for the CDR3: TGTGCCAGCTCACCCCCCGGCGCGGGGGGCGTGGAGACCCAGTACTTC.

This clone was detected once. This specimen includes other DNA sequences encoding the same CDR3. The V call is TRBV18, the J call TRBJ1-5; the D gene is possibly TRBD1 (5 bases). Trimming took 2 bases from V and 7 from J, leaving 9 bases between them. This CDR3 contains 13 residues. In germline, CDR1 is KGHSH, CDR2 LQKENI. In DNA form, the CDR3 reads TGTGCCAGCTCACCAGGGGGGAGGCAGCCCCAGCATTTT. It specifies CASSPGGRQPQHF.